This TCR beta chain stems from a study of Graves' ophthalmopathy and Graves' hyperthyroidism. CDR1 and CDR2 from the germline V gene are MNHEY and SMNVEV (reference sequence). Between the trimmed V and J ends, which lost 10 bases and 3 bases, there was a span of 12 bases. The CDR3 has 12 residues. The study amplified TCR beta CDR3 regions using RNA transcripts. First-round RT-PCR with HTBI primers preceded a second-round multiplex PCR. MiXCR, run by TCRdb on the multiplex PCR reads, gives a single entry per CDR3 protein. The sample lists around 1.1 million distinct CDR3 sequences, 35% to 45% occurring once.

The rearrangement links TRBV27 to TRBJ1-2; D may be TRBD1 (5 bases). Sequences were obtained from peripheral blood or thyroid tissue (not recorded which). The sequence was collected from an adult man with Graves' hyperthyroidism. DNA of the CDR3: TGTGCCAACCCGGGGCGACACTATGGCTACACCTTC. As protein: CANPGRHYGYTF.